The clone carrying this T cell receptor (beta chain) was observed a few times. The entry originates in a study of tumor-infiltrating lymphocytes in oesophageal squamous cell carcinoma. From the PCR reads, TCRdb called clonotypes with MiXCR, one entry per CDR3 protein. The sample lists about 17,000 distinct CDR3 sequences, about 40% seen once, with approximately 18% in the top ten. This CDR3 has 16 residues. Germline V lookup: CDR1 SGHVS, CDR2 FQNEAQ. V shed 5 bases and J 4 bases; nucleotides not matched to a gene: 11. This chain uses TRBV7-8 with TRBJ2-5, with 9 bases that match TRBD1. The material sequenced was normal esophageal tissue next to the tumor. The TCR originated in a female donor with esophageal squamous cell carcinoma. The CDR3 nucleotides are TGTGCCAGCAGCCTCGGGACAGGGTTTTTTCGAGAGACCCAGTACTTC. Its protein product is CASSLGTGFFRETQYF.